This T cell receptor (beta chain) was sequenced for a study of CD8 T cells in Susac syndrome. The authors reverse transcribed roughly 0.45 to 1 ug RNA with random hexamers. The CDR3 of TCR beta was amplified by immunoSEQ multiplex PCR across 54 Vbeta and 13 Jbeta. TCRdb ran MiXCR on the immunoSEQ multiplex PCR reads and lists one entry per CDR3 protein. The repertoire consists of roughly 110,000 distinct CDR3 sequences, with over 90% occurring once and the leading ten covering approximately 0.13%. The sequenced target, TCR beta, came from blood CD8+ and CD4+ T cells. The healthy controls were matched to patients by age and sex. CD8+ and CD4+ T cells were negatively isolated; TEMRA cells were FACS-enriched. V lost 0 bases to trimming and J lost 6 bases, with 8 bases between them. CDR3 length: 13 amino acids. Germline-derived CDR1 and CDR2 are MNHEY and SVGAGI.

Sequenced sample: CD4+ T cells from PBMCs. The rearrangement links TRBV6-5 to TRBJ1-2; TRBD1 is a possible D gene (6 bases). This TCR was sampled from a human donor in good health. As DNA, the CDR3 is TGTGCCAGCAGTTACTCGGCAGGGGATGGCTACACCTTC. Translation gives CASSYSAGDGYTF.